These T cell receptor beta chains were read from a single sample in a study of beta chain features in type 1 diabetes. TCRdb's copy holds only in-frame clones and misses some; the assay was immunoSEQ multiplex PCR. Counted here are about 710,000 clones, over 11% occurring once; the ten biggest clones make up around 0.04%. Sequencing input: naive CD4+ T cells from blood. Receptors were obtained from a man aged 18-30 years with type 1 diabetes. CDR3s include the opening cysteine and the closing phenylalanine or tryptophan. D genes are given only for firm matches. Clone size is stated in some rows and not others, as once, few, many or a class when expanded.

d_gene | j_gene | v_gene | abundance | CDR3nt | CDR3aa
TRBD1 | TRBJ2-2 | TRBV7-3 | few | TGTGCCAGCAGCTTAGAGGGGACAGGTCTTCTGGGGACCGGGGAGCTGTTTTTT | CASSLEGTGLLGTGELFF
- | TRBJ1-1 | TRBV5-4 | few | TGTGCCAGCACCAGTTGGAACACTGAAGCTTTCTTT | CASTSWNTEAFF
TRBD1 | TRBJ1-2 | TRBV30 | - | TGTGCCTGGACCTCAGGACAGGCCAGGTACTATGGCTACACCTTC | CAWTSGQARYYGYTF
- | TRBJ2-5 | TRBV20-1 | - | TGCAGTGCCCAACTAGATGAGACCCAGTACTTC | CSAQLDETQYF
- | TRBJ2-4 | TRBV2 | few | TGTGCCAGCGGGACCTTAACTGGGAGGAACATTCAGTACTTC | CASGTLTGRNIQYF
- | TRBJ2-2 | TRBV7-9 | - | TGTGCCAGCAGCTTAGGGCGGGGTAACACCGGGGAGCTGTTTTTT | CASSLGRGNTGELFF
- | TRBJ2-1 | TRBV4-1 | few | TGCGCCAGCAGCCAAGTTGGAATTAGCTTATACAATGAGCAGTTCTTC | CASSQVGISLYNEQFF
- | TRBJ1-5 | TRBV7-2 | - | TGTGCCAGCAGCTCAGGGTACAGCAATCAGCCCCAGCATTTT | CASSSGYSNQPQHF
- | TRBJ2-1 | TRBV23-1 | - | TGCGCCAGCAGTCAATCGTCGGGGAATGAGCAGTTCTTC | CASSQSSGNEQFF
TRBD2 | TRBJ2-1 | TRBV29-1 | few | TGCAGCGTCCCATTTGGACTAGCGGGATACAATGAGCAGTTCTTC | CSVPFGLAGYNEQFF
TRBD1 | TRBJ2-1 | TRBV11-2 | few | TGTGCCAGCAGCCGGGACAGGGCGAACAATGAGCAGTTCTTC | CASSRDRANNEQFF
TRBD1 | TRBJ2-7 | TRBV28 | - | TGTGCCAGCAGTGCGACAGGGTTCCACGAGCAGTACTTC | CASSATGFHEQYF
- | TRBJ1-5 | TRBV18 | few | TGTGCCAGCTCTCCCCGACAGGACAATCAGCCCCAGCATTTT | CASSPRQDNQPQHF
- | TRBJ1-2 | TRBV29-1 | few | TGCAGCGTTGTCGGGGGCGCCGCGAATGGCTACACCTTC | CSVVGGAANGYTF
- | TRBJ2-7 | TRBV7-2 | - | TGTGCCAGCAGCCTCCGGGACGGGAGCTCCTACGAGCAGTACTTC | CASSLRDGSSYEQYF
- | TRBJ1-3 | TRBV6-5 | few | TGTGCCAGCAGGGAAGACTCTGGAAACACCATATATTTT | CASREDSGNTIYF
- | TRBJ1-1 | TRBV7-2 | - | TGTGCCAGCAGCTTACGGTTGAGGGACACTGAAGCTTTCTTT | CASSLRLRDTEAFF
- | TRBJ2-7 | TRBV30 | few | TGTGCCTGGAGGGCGATGGGGGAGCGGAAGGTCGAGCAGTACTTC | CAWRAMGERKVEQYF
- | TRBJ1-1 | TRBV4-3 | - | TGCGCCAGCAGCCAAGACCCCCGATGGACTGAAGCTTTCTTT | CASSQDPRWTEAFF
- | TRBJ1-5 | TRBV28 | few | TGTGCCAGCAGTTTCCCCGGGAGGGCCATCAATCAGCCCCAGCATTTT | CASSFPGRAINQPQHF
- | TRBJ2-7 | TRBV13 | - | TGTGCCAGCACCCTCCCCTACGAGCAGTACTTC | CASTLPYEQYF
- | TRBJ1-1 | TRBV29-1 | - | TGCAGCGTTGAAGATCGAAGGGGGACTGAAGCTTTCTTT | CSVEDRRGTEAFF
- | TRBJ1-1 | TRBV10-3 | few | TGTGCCACCCAGGGTGCCGCTGAAGCTTTCTTT | CATQGAAEAFF
- | TRBJ1-1 | TRBV18 | - | TGTGCCAGCTCTCCGGGGCCGCAGGGCACTGAAGCTTTCTTT | CASSPGPQGTEAFF
- | TRBJ2-7 | TRBV5-6 | few | TGTGCCAGCAGCTTGTATGGCTCCAGGGTCGCGAACGAGCAGTACTTC | CASSLYGSRVANEQYF
- | TRBJ1-3 | TRBV13 | - | TGTGCCAGCACGTCTGGGAGGGGAAACACCATATATTTT | CASTSGRGNTIYF
- | TRBJ2-3 | TRBV9 | - | TGTGCCAGCAGCGTAGAGGCTTTGGCTAATACGCAGTATTTT | CASSVEALANTQYF
- | TRBJ2-5 | TRBV2 | - | TGTGCCAGCAGGAGAGAGGGGACCCAGTACTTC | CASRREGTQYF
- | TRBJ2-1 | TRBV5-6 | - | TGTGCCAGCAGCCCCGGACAGCCTGGTCGCAATGAGCAGTTCTTC | CASSPGQPGRNEQFF
- | TRBJ2-5 | TRBV7-2 | - | TGTGCCAGCAGCTTCTCTTTAGACGTAGTGAGAAACTTC | CASSFSLDVVRNF
- | TRBJ1-2 | TRBV7-9 | - | TGTGCCAGCAGCTTATTTCCAGGCAACCCTAACTATGGCTACACCTTC | CASSLFPGNPNYGYTF
- | TRBJ2-3 | TRBV7-7 | - | TGTGCTAGCAGCAAAGGGACAACTAGCACAGATACGCAGTATTTT | CASSKGTTSTDTQYF
- | TRBJ2-4 | TRBV7-2 | - | TGTGCCAGCAGCTCGCAGGGAGCCAAAAACATTCAGTACTTC | CASSSQGAKNIQYF
- | TRBJ2-5 | TRBV7-9 | - | TGTGCCAGCAGCTCTTTCCAGGGGTGGGAGACCCAGTACTTC | CASSSFQGWETQYF
- | TRBJ2-6 | TRBV2 | - | TGTGCCAGCAGTGAATTTGGCGGAAACTCTGGGGCCAACGTCCTGACTTTC | CASSEFGGNSGANVLTF
- | TRBJ1-1 | TRBV19 | - | TGTGCCAGTAGTATGAAGATGAACACTGAAGCTTTCTTT | CASSMKMNTEAFF
TRBD1 | TRBJ2-7 | TRBV30 | - | TGTGCCTGGAGAGGGACGGGACAGATCTTCTCCTACGAGCAGTACTTC | CAWRGTGQIFSYEQYF
- | TRBJ2-5 | TRBV9 | - | TGTGCCAGCAGCGCAAGGGAGAGACCGCAAGAGACCCAGTACTTC | CASSARERPQETQYF
TRBD1 | TRBJ1-2 | TRBV28 | few | TGTGCCAGCAGGGAAACAGGGGGCGAATATGGCTACACCTTC | CASRETGGEYGYTF
TRBD1 | TRBJ1-2 | TRBV28 | - | TGTGCCAGCAGTCCGCCGGGACAGCCCTCGACCTATGGCTACACCTTC | CASSPPGQPSTYGYTF
TRBD1 | TRBJ2-7 | TRBV6-5 | - | TGTGCCAGCAGTTATGGGTGGGACAGGGGGTTCGAGCAGTACTTC | CASSYGWDRGFEQYF
- | TRBJ2-5 | TRBV5-1 | few | TGCGCCAGCAGCTTACCCGGGACTCTGAAGACCCAGTACTTC | CASSLPGTLKTQYF
- | TRBJ2-5 | TRBV5-6 | few | TGTGCCAGCAGTTCGGCGCGGGGGCTAGAGACCCAGTACTTC | CASSSARGLETQYF
TRBD1 | TRBJ2-2 | TRBV7-2 | few | TGTGCCAGCAGCTTACAGGGGGCGCAAACCGGGGAGCTGTTTTTT | CASSLQGAQTGELFF
TRBD2 | TRBJ2-5 | TRBV2 | - | TGTGCCATCAAACCGGGACTAGCGGGAGAGACCCAGTACTTC | CAIKPGLAGETQYF
TRBD1 | TRBJ1-2 | TRBV7-9 | once | TGTGCCAGCAGCCCACAGGGGGCCTATGGCTACACCTTC | CASSPQGAYGYTF
- | TRBJ2-7 | TRBV25-1 | - | TGTGCCAGCAGTGAACAAACCCTAACAGGGTCAGCCGAGCAGTACTTC | CASSEQTLTGSAEQYF
- | TRBJ2-3 | TRBV7-9 | few | TGTGCCAGCAGCTTAGTCTCGACAGTAACAGATACGCAGTATTTT | CASSLVSTVTDTQYF
TRBD2 | TRBJ2-7 | TRBV9 | - | TGTGCCAGCAGCGTAGGAGCGGGAGTGCACGAGCAGTACTTC | CASSVGAGVHEQYF